Given below is one TCR beta chain in context. Its antigen remains unidentified. This CDR3 is also generated by other DNA sequences in the sample. The data stem from a study of shared clonotypes between healthy human individuals. Study-level results: Generally, naive subsets (rather than memory subsets) showed larger estimated richness.

Naive CD8 cells lacked CD45RO, underwent positive selection for CCR7 and left out terminally differentiated effector memory CD45RA+ cells. V lost 3 bases and J 2 bases, leaving 8 bases between the germline ends. CDR1 and CDR2 (germline): SGHTA, FQGNSA. There are 13 residues in the CDR3. Assay runs were performed at deep level. Assay used: immunoSEQ multiplex PCR; TCRdb lists only in-frame clones, some missing. Among some 1,900,000 clones listed, about 95% were seen once. The sequencing input was naive CD8+ T cells sorted from blood. V usage is TRBV7-2 and J usage is TRBJ2-7, with D possibly matching TRBD2 (6 bases). The sequence came from a man younger than 30 in good health. The CDR3: CASSLGGTYEQYF. The CDR3 DNA reads TGTGCCAGCAGCTTGGGCGGGACCTACGAGCAGTACTTC.